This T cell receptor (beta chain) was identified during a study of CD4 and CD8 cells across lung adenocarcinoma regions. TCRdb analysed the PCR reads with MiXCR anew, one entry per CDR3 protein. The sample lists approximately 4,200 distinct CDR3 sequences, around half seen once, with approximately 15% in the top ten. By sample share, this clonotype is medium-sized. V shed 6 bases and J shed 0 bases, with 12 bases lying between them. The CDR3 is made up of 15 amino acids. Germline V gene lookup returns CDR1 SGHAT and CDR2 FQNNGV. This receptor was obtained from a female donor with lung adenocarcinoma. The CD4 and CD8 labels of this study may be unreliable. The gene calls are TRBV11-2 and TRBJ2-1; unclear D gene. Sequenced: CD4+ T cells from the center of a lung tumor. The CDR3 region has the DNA TGTGCCAGCAGGCTAATGCGAAGCTCCTACAATGAGCAGTTCTTC. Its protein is CASRLMRSSYNEQFF.